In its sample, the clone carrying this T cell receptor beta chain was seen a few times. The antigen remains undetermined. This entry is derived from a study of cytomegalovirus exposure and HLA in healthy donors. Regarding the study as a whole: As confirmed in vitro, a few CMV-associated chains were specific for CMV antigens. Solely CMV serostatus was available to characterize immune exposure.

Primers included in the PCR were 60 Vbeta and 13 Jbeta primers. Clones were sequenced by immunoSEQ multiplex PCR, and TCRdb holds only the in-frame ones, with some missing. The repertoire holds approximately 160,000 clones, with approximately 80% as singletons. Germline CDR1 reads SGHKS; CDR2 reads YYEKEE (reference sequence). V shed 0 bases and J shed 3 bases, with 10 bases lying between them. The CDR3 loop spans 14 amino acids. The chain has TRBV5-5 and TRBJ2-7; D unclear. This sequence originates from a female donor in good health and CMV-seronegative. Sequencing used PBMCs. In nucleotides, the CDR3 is TGTGCCAGCAGCTTGGGAGCGTTAGTCTACGAGCAGTACTTC. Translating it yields CASSLGALVYEQYF. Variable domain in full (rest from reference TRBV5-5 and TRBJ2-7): DAGVTQSPTHLIKTRGQQVTLRCSPISGHKSVSWYQQVLGQGPQFIFQYYEKEERGRGNFPDRFSARQFPNYSSELNVNALLLGDSALYLCASSLGALVYEQYFGPGTRLTVT.